This entry lists 2 T cell receptor beta chains sequenced from one sample in a study of beta chain features in type 1 diabetes. Broader study findings: Shorter TCRB CDR3s, moderately but significantly so, marked every one of the four CD4+ subsets in Type 1 diabetes patients.

Antigen specificity for these receptors is unknown. The sequenced template was cDNA made from the entire isolated RNA. The table came from immunoSEQ multiplex PCR; TCRdb's copy has only in-frame clones and leaves some out. The sample has some 110,000 clones; about 17% are singletons. The sequencing sample was made of central memory CD4+ T cells from blood. The receptors here all came from a man aged 25 to 45 with type 1 diabetes.

This clone is a singleton in its sample. The chain couples TRBV10-3 to TRBJ1-2; D not resolved. The CDR3 is 16 residues long. Per germline, CDR1 ENHRY and CDR2 SYGVKD. The germline V and J ends were trimmed by 0 bases and 1 base, with 12 bases remaining between them. CDR3 sequence reads: CAISESATDYNYGYTF. CDR3 sequence (DNA): TGTGCCATCAGTGAGTCTGCGACGGACTATAACTATGGCTACACCTTC.

The chain employs TRBV5-1 and TRBJ1-2, with unresolved D. CDR1 and CDR2 from the germline V gene are SGHRS and YFSETQ. V lost 0 bases and J lost 4, with 13 bases in between. This CDR3 has 15 amino acids. For the CDR3, the DNA is TGCGCCAGCAGCTTGGGAAATGACATCCGCTATGGCTACACCTTC. It translates to CASSLGNDIRYGYTF. The full variable domain, completed using reference TRBV5-1 and TRBJ1-2, is KAGVTQTPRYLIKTRGQQVTLSCSPISGHRSVSWYQQTPGQGLQFLFEYFSETQRNKGNFPGRFSGRQFSNSRSEMNVSTLELGDSALYLCASSLGNDIRYGYTFGSGTRLTVV.